This T cell receptor beta chain appears in the sequencing data of a study of blood T cells in healthy people across ages (dated by TCRdb to 2014 to 2015). Turning to the overall study: In model experiments, roughly one uniquely barcoded TCR beta cDNA molecule per two T cells was captured by template switching. The study measured age-related changes in TCR beta repertoire diversity using deep sequencing normalized with unique cDNA molecular identifiers. Four age groups were formed from the donors: young (average approximately 17 years), middle-aged (approximately 42), aged (roughly 59) and long-lived (less than 85). To avoid experimental bias, donors of different ages were randomly spread across the sequencing lanes. Two additional independent replicas of 1 million unique cDNA reads from the same blood draw were analyzed for two donors (one aged 18 to 30 and one aged 80 or older). Beyond this particular receptor, the publication reports: Conclusive comparison of naive and antigen-experienced compartments was prevented by the profiling of bulk unsorted PBMCs. Compared with the aged group, the long-lived group had more naive CD4+ T cells, fewer expanded clones and increased TCR diversity, suggesting age selection. Total diversity estimates from one million sequenced T cells were considered lower bounds and underestimates. Observed TCR beta diversity per million T cells fell roughly linearly with age, and a significant reduction was already apparent by age about 43. Observed TCR beta diversity correlated strongly with the percentage of naive T cells measured by flow cytometry. Donor CMV infection status was unknown, potentially confounding age-related changes in expanded clonotypes.

Libraries were constructed by 5' RACE. The sequencer was an Illumina HiSeq 2500. A second PCR of roughly 7 to 12 cycles was run with a J-beta primer mix and a sample-barcoded 5' primer. Each TCR beta cDNA molecule received a unique molecular identifier from a template-switch 5' adaptor carrying 12 random nucleotides. Each sample yielded at least 3 million CDR3-containing paired-end reads. All of the RNA was converted into first-strand cDNA using the Mint cDNA synthesis kit, with a TRBC-specific oligonucleotide serving as the primer. All cDNA was treated with uracil-DNA glycosylase and then went through a first 18-cycle PCR with the universal primers M1SS and BC2_uni_R. Per the authors' processing: Each sample was normalized by randomly selecting 1 million high-quality reads, each carrying a distinct molecular identifier. Reads sharing molecular identifiers were discarded rather than binned into consensus sequences. CDR3 identification, clonotype clustering and error correction used MiTCR with a Q25 quality threshold and the strictest error-elimination algorithm. A nonparametric unseen species model with Euler transformation was used to estimate lower-bound total TCR beta diversity. TCRdb trimmed public reads at Q25 via fastp, called clones via MiXCR and kept in-frame beta chains. Rows with one shared CDR3 protein collapse into an entry with the most common genes and DNA. TCRdb assigned the V and J calls; the authors' analysis was not used. For this sample there are 850,000 to 1,000,000 distinct CDR3 sequences; approximately 50% appear just once. Roughly 23% of the sample belongs to the ten largest clones.

Donors were a few dozen systemically healthy Caucasian individuals from Russia aged about 6 to 100 years. Each donor gave about 9.8 milliliters of peripheral blood, drawn into EDTA-treated Vacutainer tubes. Ficoll-Paque density-gradient centrifugation was used to isolate PBMCs, with at least 6.5 million obtained per sample. Total RNA was extracted from PBMCs with Trizol reagent, with at least 5.5 micrograms obtained per sample. The percentages of naive CD45RAhigh/CD27high T cells were determined by flow cytometry on a PBMC aliquot from every donor. There are 15 amino acids in the CDR3, from cysteine to phenylalanine inclusive. CDR3 DNA only is kept here, 45 bases in frame from base 1. Trimming takes 4 bases off V and 3 bases off J; junction bases not matched to a gene: 6. From a lookup of the germline V gene, CDR1 and CDR2 are MDHEN and SYDVKM. This clonotype was detected ten times or more. No cognate antigen has been identified for it. No much larger clone exists at a distance of one base, and base qualities are not known.

The chain is made from TRBV28 and TRBJ2-5; 9 bases in the middle match TRBD1. This clonotype was obtained from a woman between 55 and 75 years old in good health. The sequenced material came from blood. The DNA reads as follows: TGTGCCAGCAGTTGGGGCGGGACAGGGAAAGAGACCCAGTACTTC. Protein translation: CASSWGGTGKETQYF. The variable domain in full, with residues beyond the CDR3 obtained from the reference TRBV28 and TRBJ2-5 genes, is DVKVTQSSRYLVKRTGEKVFLECVQDMDHENMFWYRQDPGLGLRLIYFSYDVKMKEKGDIPEGYSVSREKKERFSLILESASTNQTSMYLCASSWGGTGKETQYFGPGTRLLVL.